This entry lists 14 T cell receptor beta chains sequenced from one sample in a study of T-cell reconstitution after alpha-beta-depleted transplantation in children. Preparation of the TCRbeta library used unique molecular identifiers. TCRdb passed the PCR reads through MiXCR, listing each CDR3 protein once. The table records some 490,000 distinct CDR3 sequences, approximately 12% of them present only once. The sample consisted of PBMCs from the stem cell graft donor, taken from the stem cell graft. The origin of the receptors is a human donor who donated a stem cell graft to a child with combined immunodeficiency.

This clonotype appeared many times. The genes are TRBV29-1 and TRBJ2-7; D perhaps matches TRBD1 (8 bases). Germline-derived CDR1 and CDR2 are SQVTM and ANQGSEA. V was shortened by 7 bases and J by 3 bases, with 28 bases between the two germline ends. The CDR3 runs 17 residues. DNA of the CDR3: TGCAGCGAGTGCGGACAGGGTAGGCGGACGGGAGGCTACGAGCAGTACTTC. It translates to CSECGQGRRTGGYEQYF.

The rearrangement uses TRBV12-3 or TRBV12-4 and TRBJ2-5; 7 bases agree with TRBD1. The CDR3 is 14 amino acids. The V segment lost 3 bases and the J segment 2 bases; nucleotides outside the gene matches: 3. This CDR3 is CASSLTGWQETQYF. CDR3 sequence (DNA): TGTGCCAGCAGTTTGACAGGGTGGCAAGAGACCCAGTACTTC.

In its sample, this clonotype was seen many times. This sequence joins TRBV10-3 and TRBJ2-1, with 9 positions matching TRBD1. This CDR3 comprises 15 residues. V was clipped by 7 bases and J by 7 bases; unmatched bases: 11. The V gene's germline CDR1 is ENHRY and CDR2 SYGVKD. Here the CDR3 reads CAINQGTGRGNEQFF. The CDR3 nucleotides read TGTGCCATCAACCAAGGGACAGGGAGGGGGAATGAGCAGTTCTTC.

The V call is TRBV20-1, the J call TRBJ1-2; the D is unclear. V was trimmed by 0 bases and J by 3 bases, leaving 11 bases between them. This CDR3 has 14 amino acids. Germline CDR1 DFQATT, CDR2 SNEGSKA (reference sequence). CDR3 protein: CSARDGAVYYGYTF. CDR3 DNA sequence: TGCAGTGCTAGAGATGGCGCAGTCTACTATGGCTACACCTTC.

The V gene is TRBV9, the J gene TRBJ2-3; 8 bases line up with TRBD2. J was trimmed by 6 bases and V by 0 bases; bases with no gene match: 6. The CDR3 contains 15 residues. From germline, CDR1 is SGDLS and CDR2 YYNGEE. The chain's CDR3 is CASSVEGAGEDTQYF. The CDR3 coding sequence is TGTGCCAGCAGCGTAGAGGGAGCGGGGGAGGATACGCAGTATTTT.

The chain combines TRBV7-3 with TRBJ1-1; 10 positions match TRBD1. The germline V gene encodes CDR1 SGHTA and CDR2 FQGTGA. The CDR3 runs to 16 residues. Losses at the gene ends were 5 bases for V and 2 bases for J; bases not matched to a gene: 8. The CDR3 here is CASSLQGQGGNTEAFF. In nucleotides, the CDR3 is TGTGCCAGCAGCCTTCAAGGACAGGGGGGTAACACTGAAGCTTTCTTT.

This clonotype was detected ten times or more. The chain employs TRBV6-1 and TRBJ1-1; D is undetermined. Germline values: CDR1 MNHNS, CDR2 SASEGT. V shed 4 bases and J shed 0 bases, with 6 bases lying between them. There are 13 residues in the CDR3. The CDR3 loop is CASSVWMNTEAFF. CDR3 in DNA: TGTGCCAGCAGTGTATGGATGAACACTGAAGCTTTCTTT.

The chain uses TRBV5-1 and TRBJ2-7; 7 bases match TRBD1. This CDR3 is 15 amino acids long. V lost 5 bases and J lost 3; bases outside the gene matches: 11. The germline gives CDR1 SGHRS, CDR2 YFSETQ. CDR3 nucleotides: TGCGCCAGCAGGGGGTACCGACAGGGCCGCTACGAGCAGTACTTC. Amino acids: CASRGYRQGRYEQYF.

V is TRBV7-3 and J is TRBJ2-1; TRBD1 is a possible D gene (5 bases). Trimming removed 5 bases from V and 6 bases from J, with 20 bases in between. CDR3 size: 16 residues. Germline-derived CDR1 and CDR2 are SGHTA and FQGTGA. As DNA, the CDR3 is TGTGCCAGCAGCACCCAGGGAACCAAACAATTCAATGAGCAGTTCTTC. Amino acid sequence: CASSTQGTKQFNEQFF.

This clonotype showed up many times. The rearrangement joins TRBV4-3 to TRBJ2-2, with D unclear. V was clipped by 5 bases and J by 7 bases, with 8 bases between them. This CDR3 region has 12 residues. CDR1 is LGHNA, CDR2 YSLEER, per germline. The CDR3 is CASSDLGGELFF. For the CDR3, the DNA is TGCGCCAGCAGCGACCTAGGCGGGGAGCTGTTTTTT.

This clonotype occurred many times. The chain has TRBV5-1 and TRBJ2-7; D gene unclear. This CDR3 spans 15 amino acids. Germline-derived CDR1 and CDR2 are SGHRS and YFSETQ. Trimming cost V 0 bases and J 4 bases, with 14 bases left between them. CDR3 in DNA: TGCGCCAGCAGCTTGGAATGGGGAAGCAATTACGAGCAGTACTTC. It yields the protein CASSLEWGSNYEQYF.

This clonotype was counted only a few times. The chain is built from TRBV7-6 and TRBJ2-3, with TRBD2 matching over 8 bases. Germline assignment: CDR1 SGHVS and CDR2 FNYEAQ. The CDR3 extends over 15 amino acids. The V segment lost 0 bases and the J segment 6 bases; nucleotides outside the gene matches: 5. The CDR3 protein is CASSLAWRGADTQYF. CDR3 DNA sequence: TGTGCCAGCAGCTTAGCTTGGCGGGGGGCCGATACGCAGTATTTT.

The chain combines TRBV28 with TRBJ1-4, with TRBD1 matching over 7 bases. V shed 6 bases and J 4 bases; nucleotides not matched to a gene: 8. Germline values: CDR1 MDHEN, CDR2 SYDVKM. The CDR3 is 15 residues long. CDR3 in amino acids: CASSRGTVVNEKLFF. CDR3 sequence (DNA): TGTGCCAGCAGCCGAGGGACAGTTGTTAATGAAAAACTGTTTTTT.

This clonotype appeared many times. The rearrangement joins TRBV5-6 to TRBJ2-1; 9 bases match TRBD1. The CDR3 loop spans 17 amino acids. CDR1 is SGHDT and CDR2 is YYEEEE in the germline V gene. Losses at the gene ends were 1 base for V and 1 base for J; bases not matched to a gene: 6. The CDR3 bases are TGTGCCAGCAGCTTGTTACAGGGGGCGGTTTCCTACAATGAGCAGTTCTTC. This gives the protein CASSLLQGAVSYNEQFF.